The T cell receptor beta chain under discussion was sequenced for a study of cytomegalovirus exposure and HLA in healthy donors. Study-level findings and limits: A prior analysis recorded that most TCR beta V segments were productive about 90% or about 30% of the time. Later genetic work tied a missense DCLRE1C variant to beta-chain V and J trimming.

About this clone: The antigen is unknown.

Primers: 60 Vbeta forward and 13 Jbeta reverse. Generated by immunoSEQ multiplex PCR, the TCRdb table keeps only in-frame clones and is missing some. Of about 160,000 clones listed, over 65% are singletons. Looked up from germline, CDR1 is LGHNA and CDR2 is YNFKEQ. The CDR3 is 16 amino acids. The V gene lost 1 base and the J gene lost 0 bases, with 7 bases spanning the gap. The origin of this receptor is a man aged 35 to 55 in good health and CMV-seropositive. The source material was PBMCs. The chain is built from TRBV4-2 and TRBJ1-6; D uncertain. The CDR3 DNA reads TGTGCCAGCAGCCAAGGGCGGAGCTCCTATAATTCACCCCTCCACTTT. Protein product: CASSQGRSSYNSPLHF.